These 30 T cell receptor beta chains came from one sample sequenced in a study of cytomegalovirus exposure and HLA in healthy donors. The primer mix had 60 Vbeta and 13 Jbeta primers. The table came from immunoSEQ multiplex PCR; TCRdb's copy has only in-frame clones and leaves some out. The sample includes about 170,000 clones, roughly four fifths of them seen just once. Sequencing was performed on PBMCs. Receptors were obtained from a girl aged 2 to 9 in good health and CMV-seropositive.

This chain connects TRBV2 to TRBJ2-7; perhaps TRBD2 as D (5 bases). Trimming removed 1 base from V and 5 bases from J, with 12 bases in between. Germline V lookup: CDR1 SNHLY, CDR2 FYNNEI. The CDR3 covers 14 residues. DNA for the CDR3: TGTGCCAGCAGTGAAGGGGAGAATCCAAACGAGCAGTACTTC. It encodes CASSEGENPNEQYF.

The V and J genes are TRBV28 and TRBJ2-3; 13 bases match TRBD2. Trimming removed 5 bases from V and 0 bases from J; junction bases left unmatched: 11. The germline V gene has CDR1 MDHEN and CDR2 SYDVKM. CDR3 size: 19 residues. CDR3 nucleotide sequence: TGTGCCAGCAGTCCTTTGGGACTAGCGGGATGGTATAGCACAGATACGCAGTATTTT. Residues: CASSPLGLAGWYSTDTQYF.

J is TRBJ1-5 and V is TRBV30, with 8 nucleotides matching TRBD1. The germline V gene has CDR1 GTSNPN and CDR2 SVGIG (reference sequence). J gave up 4 bases and V 5 bases, and 13 bases lay outside the gene matches. CDR3 length: 16 amino acids. The CDR3 spells CAWGGQGAGRNQPQHF. The DNA for the CDR3 is TGTGCCTGGGGAGGGCAGGGGGCCGGAAGGAATCAGCCCCAGCATTTT.

The J gene is TRBJ2-3, the V gene TRBV6-5; maybe TRBD2 (5 bases). Trimming cost V 0 bases and J 1 base, with 11 bases left between them. Looked up from germline, CDR1 is MNHEY and CDR2 is SVGAGI. The CDR3 contains 16 residues. CDR3 DNA sequence: TGTGCCAGCAGTTACTCGAAGGTCGGGGGCACAGATACGCAGTATTTT. Its translation: CASSYSKVGGTDTQYF.

With regard to this clone: This CDR3 is also generated by other DNA sequences in the sample. The rearrangement uses TRBV4-1 and TRBJ2-5, with a tentative D call TRBD1 (6 bases). The CDR3 totals 13 residues. CDR1 and CDR2 from the germline V gene are MGHRA and YSYEKL. Trimming took off 4 bases at V and 2 bases at J, with 8 bases between the two ends. The CDR3 spells CASSLGQQETQYF. DNA of the CDR3: TGCGCCAGCAGCCTGGGACAACAAGAGACCCAGTACTTC.

The chain links TRBV5-1 to TRBJ2-1, with 10 bases matching TRBD1. The CDR3 contains 17 residues. The V and J ends lost 3 bases and 4 bases, in that order; junction bases with no gene match: 10. From germline, CDR1 is SGHRS and CDR2 YFSETQ. This chain's CDR3 is CASSSPRGTGVYNEQFF. CDR3 sequence (DNA): TGCGCCAGCAGCTCCCCCAGGGGGACAGGGGTGTACAATGAGCAGTTCTTC. The complete variable domain, with remaining parts taken from reference TRBV5-1 and TRBJ2-1, reads KAGVTQTPRYLIKTRGQQVTLSCSPISGHRSVSWYQQTPGQGLQFLFEYFSETQRNKGNFPGRFSGRQFSNSRSEMNVSTLELGDSALYLCASSSPRGTGVYNEQFFGPGTRLTVL.

V and J are TRBV5-1 and TRBJ2-6; D is uncertain. V was shortened by 2 bases and J by 2 bases, with 23 bases between the two germline ends. Germline CDR1 and CDR2: SGHRS and YFSETQ. The CDR3 has 20 amino acids. The CDR3, as DNA: TGCGCCAGCAGCTTTAAGTATTCGTGGGCCCGCGACGCTGGGGCCAACGTCCTGACTTTC. This sequence encodes CASSFKYSWARDAGANVLTF.

The chain combines TRBV15 with TRBJ1-1; no clear D gene. Trimming shortened V by 6 bases and J by 1 base, and 12 bases separated the two germline ends. CDR1 is LNHNV and CDR2 is YYDKDF in the germline V gene (reference sequence). CDR3 length: 14 residues. CDR3 protein: CATRPTQENTEAFF. CDR3 DNA sequence: TGTGCCACCAGACCGACACAAGAGAACACTGAAGCTTTCTTT.

The chain recombines TRBV28 with TRBJ2-7; weak D call: TRBD2 (6 bases). This CDR3 is 14 amino acids long. V shed 5 bases and J shed 2 bases, with 13 bases lying between them. Germline V lookup: CDR1 MDHEN, CDR2 SYDVKM. CDR3 sequence (DNA): TGTGCCAGCAGTCTGGCGGAGGGGCCCTACGAGCAGTACTTC. Protein: CASSLAEGPYEQYF.

V and J are TRBV28 and TRBJ2-7; TRBD1 matches at 7 bases. With 4 bases clipped from V and 3 bases from J, the junction kept 9 bases outside the gene matches. The CDR3 runs 15 residues. CDR1 and CDR2 from the germline V gene are MDHEN and SYDVKM. The CDR3 DNA follows: TGTGCCAGCAGTTCAGGACAGGATACCCTCTACGAGCAGTACTTC. Protein product: CASSSGQDTLYEQYF.

The chain joins TRBV4-2 to TRBJ1-2; 9 nucleotides align to TRBD1. The V segment lost 1 base and the J segment 5 bases; nucleotides outside the gene matches: 8. CDR3 length: 16 residues. Germline V gene data show CDR1 as LGHNA and CDR2 as YNFKEQ. CDR3 amino acids: CASSQAGQGLWYGYTF. CDR3 nucleotides: TGTGCCAGCAGCCAAGCGGGACAGGGTCTTTGGTATGGCTACACCTTC.

The V gene is TRBV30, the J gene TRBJ2-7; 9 nucleotides match TRBD1. Germline CDR1 reads GTSNPN; CDR2 reads SVGIG (reference sequence). This CDR3 comprises 16 residues. With V trimmed by 1 base and J by 2 bases, 9 bases remained unmatched. CDR3 DNA sequence: TGTGCCTGGAGTGCCGACAGGGGGGCGGCGGCCTACGAGCAGTACTTC. Protein product: CAWSADRGAAAYEQYF.

This clone has only a few counts. The chain employs TRBV28 and TRBJ2-2; no clear D. Trimming stripped 6 bases from V and 2 bases from J, with 16 bases between. The CDR3 sequence is 16 residues long. Germline assignment: CDR1 MDHEN and CDR2 SYDVKM. The CDR3 sequence is CASRSRPNVNTGELFF. The CDR3 coding sequence is TGTGCCAGCAGGTCTAGGCCTAACGTTAACACCGGGGAGCTGTTTTTT.

V gene TRBV20-1 combines with J gene TRBJ2-7, with D hard to call. CDR3 size: 11 residues. Trimming removed 6 bases at V and 9 bases at J, with 15 bases between. Germline CDR1 and CDR2: DFQATT and SNEGSKA (reference sequence). This CDR3 is CSATHIPRQYF. DNA of the CDR3: TGCAGTGCCACGCACATTCCTAGGCAGTACTTC.

This clone has just a few counts. The chain couples TRBV5-1 to TRBJ2-1; 10 positions agree with TRBD1. Germline V gene lookup returns CDR1 SGHRS and CDR2 YFSETQ. The CDR3 extends over 15 amino acids. J gave up 7 bases and V 3 bases, and 7 bases lay outside the gene matches. The CDR3 nucleotides are TGCGCCAGCAGCTGGGGGACAGGGGCAGGGAATGAGCAGTTCTTC. Translation: CASSWGTGAGNEQFF.

V and J are TRBV18 and TRBJ1-5; weak D call: TRBD1 (6 bases). Per the germline V gene, CDR1 is KGHSH and CDR2 is LQKENI. Trimming stripped 6 bases from V and 7 bases from J, with 13 bases between. The CDR3 is made up of 13 amino acids. The CDR3, as DNA: TGTGCCAGCTCGGGGGGGGCAGACCAGCCCCAGCATTTT. Protein product: CASSGGADQPQHF.

This chain connects TRBV5-1 to TRBJ2-1; 7 bases fit TRBD2. Trimming at V came to 1 base and at J to 6 bases, leaving 7 bases not matched to a gene. The CDR3 runs to 15 residues. From germline, CDR1 is SGHRS and CDR2 YFSETQ. CDR3 coding DNA: TGCGCCAGCAGCTTGACGGCCGGGGGGAGCAATGAGCAGTTCTTC. It encodes CASSLTAGGSNEQFF.

The chain carries TRBV7-8 and TRBJ2-3, with D possibly TRBD2 on 5 matching bases. The CDR3 has 13 amino acids. The V end lost 1 base, the J end lost 11 bases, and 13 bases lay between the germline ends. CDR1 is SGHVS, CDR2 FQNEAQ, per germline. Here the CDR3 reads CASSLDPRGGQYF. The CDR3 DNA follows: TGTGCCAGCAGCTTAGATCCTCGGGGTGGGCAGTATTTT.

DNA for the CDR3: TGTGCCAGCAGCATAGGACAGTATAGCAATCAGCCCCAGCATTTT. Residues: CASSIGQYSNQPQHF. V is TRBV6-1 and J is TRBJ1-5, with D possibly being TRBD1 (6 bases). The CDR3 spans 15 residues. The germline V gene has CDR1 MNHNS and CDR2 SASEGT. Trimming stripped 6 bases from V and 0 bases from J, with 12 bases between.

The genes are TRBV4-1 and TRBJ1-2; D ambiguous. The CDR3 has 16 amino acids. V lost 1 base, J lost 2 bases, and 14 bases lay in between. CDR1 is MGHRA and CDR2 is YSYEKL in the germline V gene. The CDR3 region is CASSQGRGLGNYGYTF. In nucleotides, the CDR3 is TGCGCCAGCAGCCAAGGTCGGGGTTTAGGGAACTATGGCTACACCTTC.

The gene calls are TRBV28 and TRBJ1-5; D not resolved. This CDR3 has 16 residues. The germline CDR1 and CDR2 sequences are MDHEN and SYDVKM. Between the trimmed V and J ends, which lost 2 bases and 2 bases, there was a span of 13 bases. CDR3 loop: CASSLEGLRGNQPQHF. In DNA, the CDR3 is TGTGCCAGCAGTTTAGAGGGCCTTAGAGGCAATCAGCCCCAGCATTTT.

In this sample, this clone turned up once. The chain recombines TRBV27 with TRBJ2-7; 9 positions agree with TRBD1. CDR1 MNHEY and CDR2 SMNVEV come from the germline V gene (reference sequence). This CDR3 region has 13 residues. Unmatched junction bases numbered 1, after V lost 4 bases and J lost 3 bases. The CDR3 bases are TGTGCCAGCAGTTCGGGACAGGGCTACGAGCAGTACTTC. This codes for CASSSGQGYEQYF.

CDR3 residues: CASSYLGQANTEAFF. Here the CDR3 DNA reads TGCGCCAGCAGCTACCTGGGACAGGCGAACACTGAAGCTTTCTTT. The genes are TRBV4-1 and TRBJ1-1; 8 bases match TRBD1. The ends lost 5 bases at V and 1 base at J; junction bases unmatched: 6. The CDR3 is 15 residues long. Germline V gene lookup returns CDR1 MGHRA and CDR2 YSYEKL.

This clone was found a few times. This rearrangement joins TRBV30 to TRBJ1-1; 9 nucleotides match TRBD1. CDR3 length equals 13 residues. V lost 4 bases, J lost 2 bases, and 2 bases stayed unmatched. Per the germline V gene, CDR1 is GTSNPN and CDR2 is SVGIG (reference sequence). The CDR3 DNA follows: TGTGCCTGGAACACAGGGGGCAACACTGAAGCTTTCTTT. Protein product: CAWNTGGNTEAFF. The variable domain in full, with the rest retrieved from reference TRBV30 and TRBJ1-1, is SQTIHQWPATLVQPVGSPLSLECTVEGTSNPNLYWYRQAAGRGLQLLFYSVGIGQISSEVPQNLSASRPQDRQFILSSKKLLLSDSGFYLCAWNTGGNTEAFFGQGTRLTVV.

CDR3 coding DNA: TGTGCCAGCAGTCCAAGAGGGGACAGCGCCTACGAGCAGTACTTC. Protein: CASSPRGDSAYEQYF. The chain is built from TRBV6-4 and TRBJ2-7; TRBD1 matches 7 bases. Germline V gene lookup returns CDR1 MRHNA and CDR2 SNTAGT. There are 15 residues in the CDR3. V trimming: 5 bases; J trimming: 2 bases; junction bases outside the gene matches: 9.

This chain links TRBV6-5 with TRBJ2-4, with D tentatively TRBD2 (5 bases). This CDR3 spans 16 amino acids. V shed 0 bases and J shed 3 bases, with 12 bases lying between them. Germline V gives CDR1 MNHEY, CDR2 SVGAGI. CDR3 region: CASSYSRGSFKNIQYF. The DNA for the CDR3 is TGTGCCAGCAGTTACTCGAGAGGGAGTTTCAAAAACATTCAGTACTTC.

The V gene is TRBV10-1, the J gene TRBJ2-5; 9 nucleotides match TRBD1. Per germline, CDR1 WNHNN and CDR2 SYGVQD (reference sequence). This CDR3 region has 14 residues. J gave up 5 bases and V 9 bases, and 10 bases lay outside the gene matches. The chain's CDR3 is CARKQGALGETQYF. As DNA, the CDR3 is TGCGCCAGGAAACAGGGGGCGCTGGGGGAGACCCAGTACTTC.

The chain recombines TRBV15 with TRBJ2-1, with 12 bases identical to TRBD2. CDR1 is LNHNV and CDR2 is YYDKDF in the germline V gene (reference sequence). This CDR3 region has 14 residues. The junction had 9 bases not matched to a gene; V was cut back by 5 bases and J by 13 bases. Here the CDR3 DNA reads TGTGCCACCAGCCCTAGGACTAGCGGGATCGGTCAGTTCTTC. Its protein is CATSPRTSGIGQFF.

The gene calls are TRBV4-2 and TRBJ2-1; the D gene is possibly TRBD2 (6 bases). The CDR3 loop spans 16 amino acids. Trimming left V 1 base short and J 4 bases short, with 14 bases between. Germline V gene lookup returns CDR1 LGHNA and CDR2 YNFKEQ. The CDR3 here is CASSQGQASVYNEQFF. The CDR3 DNA sequence: TGTGCCAGCAGCCAAGGCCAGGCTAGCGTTTACAATGAGCAGTTCTTC.

This clone was detected only a few times. V usage is TRBV30 and J usage is TRBJ2-7; TRBD2 matches at 7 bases. The CDR3 contains 14 residues. Germline V lookup: CDR1 GTSNPN, CDR2 SVGIG (reference sequence). The V and J ends lost 0 bases and 4 bases, in that order; junction bases with no gene match: 6. As DNA, the CDR3 is TGTGCCTGGAGTGTACAAACGGGAGGTTACGAGCAGTACTTC. This gives the protein CAWSVQTGGYEQYF.